The sequence of this T cell receptor beta chain was determined in a study of T cell changes during pregnancy in multiple sclerosis. Method: immunoSEQ multiplex PCR; TCRdb's copy keeps in-frame clones and lacks some. The sample lists roughly 90,000 clones, just under 95% occurring once. The germline gives CDR1 SGHDT, CDR2 YYEEEE. The ends were cut back, 1 base at V and 5 bases at J, with 16 bases in the middle. There are 15 residues in the CDR3. The J gene is TRBJ2-7, the V gene TRBV5-6; the D gene is possibly TRBD1 (5 bases). This sample comprised peripheral blood, obtained in the first trimester of pregnancy. This TCR was sampled from a female donor with multiple sclerosis, enrolled in a pregnancy study. CDR3 nucleotides: TGTGCCAGCAGCTTGCCGTCTCAGGGTCCCCACGAGCAGTACTTC. This encodes CASSLPSQGPHEQYF.